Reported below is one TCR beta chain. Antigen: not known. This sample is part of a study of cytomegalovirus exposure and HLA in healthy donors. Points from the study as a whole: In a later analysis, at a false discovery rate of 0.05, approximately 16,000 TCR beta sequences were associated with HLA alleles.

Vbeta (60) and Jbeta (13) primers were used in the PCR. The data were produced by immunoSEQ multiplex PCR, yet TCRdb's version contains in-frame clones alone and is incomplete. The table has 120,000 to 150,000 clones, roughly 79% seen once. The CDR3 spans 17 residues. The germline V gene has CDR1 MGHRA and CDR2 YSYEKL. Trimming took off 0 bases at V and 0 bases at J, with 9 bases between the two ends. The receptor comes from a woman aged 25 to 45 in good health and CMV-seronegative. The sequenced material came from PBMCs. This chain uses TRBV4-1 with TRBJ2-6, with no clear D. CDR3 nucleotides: TGCGCCAGCAGCCAAGATTTCCTTAGCTCTGGGGCCAACGTCCTGACTTTC. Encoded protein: CASSQDFLSSGANVLTF.